The next 20 T cell receptor beta chains were all read from a single sample in a study of early T cells in non-severe SARS-CoV-2 infection. TCRdb independently ran MiXCR on the 5' RACE reads; one entry per CDR3 protein. Here the sample spans around 27,000 distinct CDR3 sequences, around 4.2% being singletons. The sample taken for sequencing was whole blood. The receptors originated from an adult who was a healthcare worker with PCR-confirmed SARS-CoV-2 infection or an uninfected control (not recorded which).

This clonotype was observed many times. The chain is built from TRBV7-2 and TRBJ2-7; D tentatively fits TRBD1 or TRBD2 (6 bases each). Germline V CDR1 and CDR2: SGHTA, FQGNSA. This CDR3 comprises 16 residues. The V gene lost 5 bases and the J gene lost 1 base, with 18 bases spanning the gap. The DNA for the CDR3 is TGTGCCAGCAGCGCCCAGCCGGGGGCACTATCCTACGAGCAGTACTTC. It is translated as CASSAQPGALSYEQYF. The variable domain in full, with the rest retrieved from reference TRBV7-2 and TRBJ2-7, is GAGVSQSPSNKVTEKGKDVELRCDPISGHTALYWYRQSLGQGLEFLIYFQGNSAPDKSGLPSDRFSAERTGGSVSTLTIQRTQQEDSAVYLCASSAQPGALSYEQYFGPGTRLTVT.

This clonotype occurred a few times. The chain links TRBV30 to TRBJ2-7, with 7 bases that match TRBD2. Trimming removed 4 bases from V and 4 bases from J; junction bases left unmatched: 13. Per germline, CDR1 GTSNPN and CDR2 SVGIG (reference sequence). The CDR3 sequence is 15 residues long. CDR3 region: CAWTPGTMGGYEQYF. In nucleotides, the CDR3 is TGTGCCTGGACCCCCGGGACTATGGGAGGGTACGAGCAGTACTTC.

This clonotype was counted at least ten times. The J gene is TRBJ2-5, the V gene TRBV19, with D possibly TRBD2 on 5 matching bases. The CDR3 is 13 residues long. Per the germline V gene, CDR1 is LNHDA and CDR2 is SQIVND (reference sequence). The germline V and J ends were trimmed by 5 bases and 5 bases, with 12 bases remaining between them. The CDR3 sequence is CASSYLASETQYF. DNA of the CDR3: TGTGCCAGTAGTTACCTAGCCAGCGAGACCCAGTACTTC.

Notes on this clonotype: This likely comes from a read error, as the CDR3 has no conserved phenylalanine or tryptophan at its end. V usage is TRBV29-1 and J usage is TRBJ2-7, with 7 positions matching TRBD2. Trimming at V came to 7 bases and at J to 3 bases, leaving 6 bases not matched to a gene. The germline CDR1 and CDR2 sequences are SQVTM and ANQGSEA. This CDR3 is built from 12 residues. CDR3 sequence: CSGRLAGYEQYS. In nucleotides, the CDR3 is TGCAGCGGCCGACTAGCAGGCTACGAGCAGTACTCC.

This clonotype has at least ten counts. The J gene is TRBJ1-1, the V gene TRBV7-8; possibly TRBD1 for D (6 bases). This CDR3 has 15 residues. The V end lost 4 bases, the J end lost 8 bases, and 20 bases lay between the germline ends. Germline lookup yields CDR1 SGHVS and CDR2 FQNEAQ. The CDR3 sequence is CASSYNRDTRGEAFF. CDR3 nucleotides: TGTGCCAGCAGCTATAACCGGGACACGCGGGGAGAAGCTTTCTTT.

This clonotype was counted at least ten times. The J gene is TRBJ1-3, the V gene TRBV29-1; 7 bases line up with TRBD1. CDR1 SQVTM and CDR2 ANQGSEA come from the germline V gene. The CDR3 has 13 residues. The junction had 2 bases not matched to a gene; V was cut back by 4 bases and J by 2 bases. In nucleotides, the CDR3 is TGCAGCGTTGGAACAGGGGCTGGAAACACCATATATTTT. It translates to CSVGTGAGNTIYF. Full variable domain (remainder filled in from reference TRBV29-1 and TRBJ1-3): SAVISQKPSRDICQRGTSLTIQCQVDSQVTMMFWYRQQPGQSLTLIATANQGSEATYESGFVIDKFPISRPNLTFSTLTVSNMSPEDSSIYLCSVGTGAGNTIYFGEGSWLTVV.

This clonotype was counted ten times or more. The chain is built from TRBV4-1 and TRBJ1-1; D call uncertain. V lost 0 bases and J 1 base, leaving 6 bases between the germline ends. The CDR3 has 14 amino acids. CDR1 and CDR2 (germline): MGHRA, YSYEKL. This CDR3 is CASSQDVRNTEAFF. The CDR3 DNA is TGCGCCAGCAGCCAAGACGTTAGGAACACTGAAGCTTTCTTT.

This clonotype was observed a few times. This sequence joins TRBV12-5 and TRBJ2-7; TRBD1 aligns across 7 bases. V shed 7 bases, J shed 4 bases, and the junction held 7 bases outside the gene matches. Germline V gene sequence: CDR1 LGHNT, CDR2 FRNRAP. The CDR3 has 13 amino acids. The CDR3 sequence: CASEGGAGYEQYF. CDR3 DNA: TGTGCTAGTGAAGGGGGCGCAGGGTACGAGCAGTACTTC.

This rearrangement joins TRBV10-3 to TRBJ1-1; TRBD1 matches 9 bases. Unmatched junction bases numbered 4, after V lost 5 bases and J lost 3 bases. From germline, CDR1 is ENHRY and CDR2 SYGVKD. The CDR3 totals 14 residues. The CDR3 coding sequence is TGTGCCATCAGTCGACAGGGGGTGGACACTGAAGCTTTCTTT. It is translated as CAISRQGVDTEAFF.

This clonotype was seen many times. The V and J genes are TRBV2 and TRBJ2-6; TRBD2 is a possible D gene (7 bases). Trimming cost V 1 base and J 1 base, with 14 bases left between them. The CDR3 totals 18 residues. The V gene's germline CDR1 is SNHLY and CDR2 FYNNEI. The CDR3: CASSEGSRGASGANVLTF. As DNA, the CDR3 is TGTGCCAGCAGTGAAGGAAGTCGGGGGGCGTCTGGGGCCAACGTCCTGACTTTC.

In its sample, this clonotype was seen many times. CDR3 in amino acids: CASTYTSGPYEQYF. CDR3 bases: TGTGCCAGCACCTATACTAGCGGCCCCTACGAGCAGTACTTC. The chain links TRBV6-1 to TRBJ2-7; 8 bases agree with TRBD2. Looked up from germline, CDR1 is MNHNS and CDR2 is SASEGT. Unmatched junction bases numbered 7, after V lost 7 bases and J lost 2 bases. The CDR3 length is 14 residues.

This chain's CDR3 is CASRSTRKTDEQYF. DNA for the CDR3: TGTGCCAGCAGATCAACGCGGAAAACCGACGAGCAGTACTTC. V is TRBV27 and J is TRBJ2-7, with D uncertain. The CDR3 is 14 residues long. Per germline, CDR1 MNHEY and CDR2 SMNVEV (reference sequence). The V gene lost 6 bases and the J gene lost 5 bases, with 17 bases spanning the gap.

This clonotype was counted a few times. The rearrangement links TRBV4-1 to TRBJ2-5; no clear D gene. From germline, CDR1 is MGHRA and CDR2 YSYEKL. Between the trimmed V and J ends, which lost 1 base and 0 bases, there was a span of 9 bases. This CDR3 is 15 amino acids long. This chain's CDR3 is CASSQGYKYQETQYF. The CDR3 DNA reads as TGCGCCAGCAGCCAAGGGTACAAGTACCAAGAGACCCAGTACTTC.

Concerning this clonotype: The junction differs from germline at one of its ends, possibly a read error. The V and J genes are TRBV15 and TRBJ2-7; D not certain. The CDR3 has 16 residues. The V gene's germline CDR1 is LNHNV and CDR2 YYDKDF (reference sequence). The CDR3 sequence: CATSIFRSLGSYEQHF. In nucleotides, the CDR3 is TGTGCCACCAGCATATTCAGGAGTTTAGGATCCTACGAGCAGCACTTC.

This clonotype was seen many times. The CDR3 loop is CASSQGIHLNTEAFF. CDR3 DNA sequence: TGCGCCAGCAGCCAAGGGATTCACCTGAACACTGAAGCTTTCTTT. The chain links TRBV4-3 to TRBJ1-1; D is unclear. This CDR3 has 15 residues. Trimming cost V 1 base and J 0 bases, with 9 bases left between them. From germline, CDR1 is LGHNA and CDR2 YSLEER.

This clonotype was counted ten times or more. The chain recombines TRBV18 with TRBJ1-1; TRBD1 might be the D (6 bases). V was pared by 3 bases and J by 3 bases, with 14 bases between. This CDR3 is built from 15 residues. From germline, CDR1 is KGHSH and CDR2 LQKENI. This chain's CDR3 is CASSPTGGGDTEAFF. In nucleotides, the CDR3 is TGTGCCAGCTCACCCACCGGGGGCGGCGACACTGAAGCTTTCTTT.

This clonotype was found many times. This CDR3 reads CASRPGTLHYEQYF. The CDR3 coding sequence is TGTGCCAGCAGGCCCGGGACTCTCCACTACGAGCAGTACTTC. V and J are TRBV27 and TRBJ2-7; D may be TRBD2 (6 bases). Germline V CDR1 and CDR2: MNHEY, SMNVEV (reference sequence). The CDR3 contains 14 residues. V was trimmed by 6 bases and J by 3 bases, leaving 15 bases between them.

This clonotype was counted at least ten times. This chain links TRBV7-9 with TRBJ1-2; a possible D gene is TRBD1 (5 bases). Trimming left V 5 bases short and J 8 bases short, with 21 bases between. The CDR3 length is 15 residues. Per the germline V gene, CDR1 is SEHNR and CDR2 is FQNEAQ (reference sequence). The CDR3 DNA sequence: TGTGCCAGCAGCCCAGCCAGCCGGGACTTAAGGGGCTACACCTTC. Amino acids: CASSPASRDLRGYTF. Together with reference TRBV7-9 and TRBJ1-2, the CDR3 gives the full variable domain: DTGVSQNPRHKITKRGQNVTFRCDPISEHNRLYWYRQTLGQGPEFLTYFQNEAQLEKSRLLSDRFSAERPKGSFSTLEIQRTEQGDSAMYLCASSPASRDLRGYTFGSGTRLTVV.

This clonotype came up many times. This chain links TRBV13 with TRBJ1-1, with a tentative D call TRBD1 (5 bases). The CDR3 is 13 residues long. Trimming pared 5 bases from V and 4 bases from J, leaving 11 bases between. Germline loops: CDR1 PRHDT, CDR2 FYEKMQ (reference sequence). The CDR3 nucleotides are TGTGCCAGCAGCCCATCCGGGACCACTGAAGCTTTCTTT. Translation: CASSPSGTTEAFF.

This clonotype was detected only a few times. The CDR3 is CASSPDRGTKNIQYF. The CDR3, as DNA: TGTGCCAGCTCACCCGACAGGGGAACCAAAAACATTCAGTACTTC. This rearrangement joins TRBV18 to TRBJ2-4; 8 bases are a match to TRBD1. This CDR3 region has 15 residues. Losses at the gene ends were 3 bases for V and 2 bases for J; bases not matched to a gene: 3. Germline lookup yields CDR1 KGHSH and CDR2 LQKENI.